The 16 T cell receptor beta chains given below trace back to one sample, sequenced in a study of blood T cells in healthy people across ages. Combining a sample-barcoded 5' primer with a J-beta primer mix, a second PCR ran for 7 to 11 cycles. TCRdb redid the calling of the 5' RACE reads with MiXCR, one entry per CDR3 protein. The sample lists 780,000 or so distinct CDR3 sequences, around 25% occurring once. The same sample was also used in a study of T cells of mothers and their children.

Sequenced sample: blood. These receptor sequences come from a boy younger than 18 in good health.

At least ten counts were recorded for this clonotype. This chain links TRBV6-5 with TRBJ2-7, with a weak D call TRBD2 (7 bases). The CDR3 extends over 14 amino acids. With 7 bases removed from V and 1 base from J, the gap between germline ends came to 14 bases. Germline CDR1 is MNHEY and CDR2 is SVGAGI. The CDR3 DNA is TGTGCCAGCAATCCGGGGGGCTCATCCTACGAGCAGTACTTC. Its protein is CASNPGGSSYEQYF.

This clonotype was observed many times. Written as DNA, the CDR3 is TGTGCCAGCAGCCTGCTCACGGGGGGGCCTCAGGGGGAGCAGTTCTTC. Protein sequence: CASSLLTGGPQGEQFF. The chain joins TRBV7-8 to TRBJ2-1, with TRBD2 matching 8 bases. Germline CDR1 reads SGHVS; CDR2 reads FQNEAQ. V was pared by 5 bases and J by 10 bases, with 16 bases of the junction left unmatched. CDR3 length equals 16 residues.

The V gene is TRBV7-3, the J gene TRBJ1-2, with D possibly matching TRBD1 (5 bases). V lost 5 bases to trimming and J lost 7 bases, with 14 bases between them. There are 13 residues in the CDR3. The germline V gene has CDR1 SGHTA and CDR2 FQGTGA. This CDR3 reads CASSDPTGGGYTF. In DNA, the CDR3 is TGTGCCAGCAGCGACCCCACAGGAGGTGGCTACACCTTC.

In its sample, this clonotype was seen a few times. J is TRBJ2-7 and V is TRBV28; 9 bases are a match to TRBD1. Germline CDR1 is MDHEN and CDR2 is SYDVKM. This CDR3 region has 13 residues. V lost 10 bases to trimming and J lost 1 base; unmatched junction nucleotides: 5. CDR3 sequence (DNA): TGTGCCACCACGACAGGGGGATCCTACGAGCAGTACTTC. Protein: CATTTGGSYEQYF.

The chain is built from TRBV14 and TRBJ2-1; 10 bases are shared with TRBD2. CDR3 length: 14 residues. The germline V gene has CDR1 SGHDN and CDR2 FVKESK. J lost 9 bases, V lost 4 bases, and 6 bases had no gene match. In DNA, the CDR3 is TGTGCCAGCAGCCTCCTAGCGGGGGTGGGTGAGCAGTTCTTC. Protein: CASSLLAGVGEQFF.

This clonotype occurred once. The chain combines TRBV7-6 with TRBJ2-3; D is possibly TRBD2 (5 bases). The germline V and J ends were trimmed by 5 bases and 2 bases, with 17 bases remaining between them. The V gene's germline CDR1 is SGHVS and CDR2 FNYEAQ. The CDR3 extends over 16 amino acids. The DNA of the CDR3 is TGTGCCAGCAGCCCACCCCGAGGGCGGCTCACAGATACGCAGTATTTT. This gives the protein CASSPPRGRLTDTQYF.

The gene calls are TRBV20-1 and TRBJ2-4; weak D call: TRBD1 (6 bases). Per germline, CDR1 DFQATT and CDR2 SNEGSKA (reference sequence). The CDR3 covers 15 residues. The V end was cut by 3 bases, the J end by 0 bases, with 12 bases between. This CDR3 is CSARDRIIAKNIQYF. CDR3 coding DNA: TGCAGTGCTAGGGACAGAATAATAGCCAAAAACATTCAGTACTTC.

The chain employs TRBV7-8 and TRBJ2-5; no definite D call. In germline, CDR1 is SGHVS, CDR2 FQNEAQ. This CDR3 region has 14 residues. V gave up 5 bases and J gave up 2 bases, with 12 bases separating them. The CDR3 DNA reads TGTGCCAGCAGCCCTAGTGGCTTTCAAGAGACCCAGTACTTC. Encoded protein: CASSPSGFQETQYF. Filled out from reference TRBV7-8 and TRBJ2-5, the complete variable domain reads GAGVSQSPRYKVAKRGQDVALRCDPISGHVSLFWYQQALGQGPEFLTYFQNEAQLDKSGLPSDRFFAERPEGSVSTLKIQRTQQEDSAVYLCASSPSGFQETQYFGPGTRLLVL.

The chain couples TRBV6-1 to TRBJ1-6; no clear D gene. This CDR3 has 15 amino acids. Germline V gene lookup returns CDR1 MNHNS and CDR2 SASEGT. V lost 2 bases, J lost 9 bases, and 14 bases lay in between. CDR3 loop: CASSESYQGPSPLHF. The CDR3 DNA reads as TGTGCCAGCAGTGAAAGTTACCAAGGGCCTTCACCCCTCCACTTT.

The rearrangement links TRBV28 to TRBJ2-2; a weak D match, TRBD2 (6 bases). This CDR3 contains 16 residues. From germline, CDR1 is MDHEN and CDR2 SYDVKM. Trimming cost V 2 bases and J 1 base, with 11 bases left between them. The CDR3 bases are TGTGCCAGCAGTTTAGGAGGGCGCCAGAACACCGGGGAGCTGTTTTTT. Translating it yields CASSLGGRQNTGELFF.

This clonotype was seen a handful of times. V gene TRBV2 combines with J gene TRBJ1-2, with D possibly being TRBD1 (5 bases). The V gene lost 4 bases and the J gene lost 8 bases, with 17 bases spanning the gap. The germline CDR1 and CDR2 sequences are SNHLY and FYNNEI. The CDR3 sequence is 14 residues long. CDR3 protein: CASSGGGGAIGYTF. As DNA, the CDR3 is TGTGCCAGCAGTGGGGGGGGAGGCGCTATCGGCTACACCTTC. Together with reference TRBV2 and TRBJ1-2, the CDR3 gives the full variable domain: EPEVTQTPSHQVTQMGQEVILRCVPISNHLYFYWYRQILGQKVEFLVSFYNNEISEKSEIFDDQFSVERPDGSNFTLKIRSTKLEDSAMYFCASSGGGGAIGYTFGSGTRLTVV.

This clonotype was counted a few times. This chain uses TRBV20-1 with TRBJ2-7; TRBD2 is a possible D gene (5 bases). Between the trimmed V and J ends, which lost 2 bases and 6 bases, there was a span of 11 bases. The length of the CDR3 is 12 residues. Looked up from germline, CDR1 is DFQATT and CDR2 is SNEGSKA (reference sequence). The CDR3 nucleotides are TGCAGTGCTAGATGGGGAGCTCCCGAGCAGTACTTC. It yields the protein CSARWGAPEQYF.

The V and J genes are TRBV20-1 and TRBJ2-3; D perhaps matches TRBD2 (5 bases). Trimming shortened V by 5 bases and J by 0 bases, and 15 bases separated the two germline ends. The CDR3 contains 15 residues. Germline V gene sequence: CDR1 DFQATT, CDR2 SNEGSKA (reference sequence). CDR3 coding DNA: TGCAGTGCTCCAAGGACGGACTCTAGCACAGATACGCAGTATTTT. Its protein product is CSAPRTDSSTDTQYF.

This chain links TRBV4-3 with TRBJ2-2; TRBD1 matches 8 bases. Looked up from germline, CDR1 is LGHNA and CDR2 is YSLEER. Trimming removed 4 bases from V and 6 bases from J; junction bases left unmatched: 1. The CDR3 totals 13 residues. The CDR3: CASSRTGPGELFF. The CDR3 coding sequence is TGCGCCAGCAGCCGGACAGGGCCCGGGGAGCTGTTTTTT.

The rearrangement uses TRBV5-1 and TRBJ1-2, with D possibly matching TRBD1 (6 bases). V lost 6 bases and J 3 bases, leaving 15 bases between the germline ends. This CDR3 has 14 residues. The germline V gene encodes CDR1 SGHRS and CDR2 YFSETQ. The CDR3 here is CASTPAGADYGYTF. The CDR3 DNA is TGCGCCAGCACACCCGCAGGGGCGGACTATGGCTACACCTTC.

There are a few counts of this clonotype. The chain recombines TRBV12-3 or TRBV12-4 with TRBJ1-2, with D possibly TRBD1 on 5 matching bases. V gave up 6 bases and J gave up 2 bases, with 16 bases separating them. The CDR3 has 15 amino acids. The CDR3 protein is CASRGTGYSNYGYTF. The CDR3 bases are TGTGCCAGCAGGGGAACAGGATACTCCAACTATGGCTACACCTTC.